This T cell receptor (beta chain) is from a study of a mutant IDH1 vaccine in newly diagnosed glioma. Overall study: There were 62.5% males and around 40% females among treated patients, whose mean age was about 38 years. Patients previously underwent radiotherapy, temozolomide, or both, and most underwent both.

This sample's time point: baseline, week 1 (first vaccination visit). Treatment in this sample: pre-vaccination baseline after standard-of-care therapy. Profiling relied on immunoSEQ multiplex PCR, and the TCRdb table lists in-frame clones only, not all of them. This table has about 98,000 clones, roughly 90% appearing once. The sequence was collected from a woman in her forties or fifties with glioma. Sequenced here: PBMCs, sampled from a glioma patient treated with radiotherapy, temozolomide or both.

Here the CDR3 DNA reads TGTGCCAGCAGCTTAGCGCCGGGGGCGCAAACCGGGGAGCTGTTTTTT. This translates into CASSLAPGAQTGELFF. The chain links TRBV7-8 to TRBJ2-2, with D perhaps TRBD1 or TRBD2 (6 bases each). Germline V gives CDR1 SGHVS, CDR2 FQNEAQ. The V and J ends lost 0 bases and 5 bases respectively, with 13 bases between them. This CDR3 region has 16 residues.